The source of this T cell receptor (beta chain) is a study of cytomegalovirus exposure and HLA in healthy donors. Notes on the study in general: A later analysis by the authors found several of the most significant clusters apparently linked to common viral pathogens. Donor immune exposure was known only as CMV serostatus.

This clone was recorded only once. What it recognizes is unknown. The PCR used 60 Vbeta and 13 Jbeta primers. Sequencing was performed with immunoSEQ multiplex PCR; in TCRdb, only in-frame clones are kept and a portion is missing. The table has fewer than 200,000 clones, about 75% seen once. V was clipped by 5 bases and J by 5 bases; unmatched bases: 9. The CDR3 extends over 14 amino acids. Germline CDR1 reads GTSNPN; CDR2 reads SVGIG (reference sequence). This chain links TRBV30 with TRBJ1-5; 7 bases are a match to TRBD1. Sequencing used PBMCs. The sequence derives from a female donor in good health and CMV-seronegative. CDR3 DNA: TGTGCCTGGGACCAAGGGGGCGGGGATCAGCCCCAGCATTTT. It codes for CAWDQGGGDQPQHF.